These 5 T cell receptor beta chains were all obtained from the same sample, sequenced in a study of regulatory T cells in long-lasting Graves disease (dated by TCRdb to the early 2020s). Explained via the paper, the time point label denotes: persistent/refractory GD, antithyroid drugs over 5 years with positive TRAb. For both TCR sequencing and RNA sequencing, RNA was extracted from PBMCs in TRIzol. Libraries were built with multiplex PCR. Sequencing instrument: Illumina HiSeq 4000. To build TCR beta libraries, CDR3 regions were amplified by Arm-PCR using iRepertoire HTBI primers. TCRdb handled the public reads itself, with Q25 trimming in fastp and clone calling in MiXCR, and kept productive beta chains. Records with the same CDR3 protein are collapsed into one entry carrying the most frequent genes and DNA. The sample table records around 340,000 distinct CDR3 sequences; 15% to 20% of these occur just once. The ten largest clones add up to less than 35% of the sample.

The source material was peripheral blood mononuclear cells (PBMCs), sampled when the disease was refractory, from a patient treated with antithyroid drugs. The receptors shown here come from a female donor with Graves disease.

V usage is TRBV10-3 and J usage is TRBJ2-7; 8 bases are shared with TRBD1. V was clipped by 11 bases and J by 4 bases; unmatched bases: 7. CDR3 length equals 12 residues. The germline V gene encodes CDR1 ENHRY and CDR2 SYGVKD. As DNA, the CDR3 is TGTGCCGCCCAGGGGGCGCTTTACGAGCAGTACTTC. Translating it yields CAAQGALYEQYF.

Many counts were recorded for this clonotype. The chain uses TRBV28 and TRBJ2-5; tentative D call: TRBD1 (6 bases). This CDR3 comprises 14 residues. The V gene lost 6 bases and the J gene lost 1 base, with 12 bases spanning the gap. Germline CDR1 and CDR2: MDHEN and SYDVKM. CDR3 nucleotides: TGTGCCAGCAGCCCGACAGGCTTCCAAGAGACCCAGTACTTC. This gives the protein CASSPTGFQETQYF.

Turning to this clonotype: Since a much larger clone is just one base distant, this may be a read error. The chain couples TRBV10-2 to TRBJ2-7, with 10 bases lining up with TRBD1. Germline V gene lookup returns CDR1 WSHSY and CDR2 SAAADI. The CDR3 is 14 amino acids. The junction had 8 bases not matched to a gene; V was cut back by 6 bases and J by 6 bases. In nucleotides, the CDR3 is TGCGCCAGCAGGGTCGGGACAGGGGCCCTCGAGCAGTACTTC. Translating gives CASRVGTGALEQYF.

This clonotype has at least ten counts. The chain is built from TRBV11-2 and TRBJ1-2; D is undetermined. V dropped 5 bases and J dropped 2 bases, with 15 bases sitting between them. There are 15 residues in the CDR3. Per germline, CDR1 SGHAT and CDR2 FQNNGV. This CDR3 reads CASSPEGRVNYGYTF. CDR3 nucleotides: TGTGCCAGCAGCCCAGAAGGGCGGGTAAACTATGGCTACACCTTC.

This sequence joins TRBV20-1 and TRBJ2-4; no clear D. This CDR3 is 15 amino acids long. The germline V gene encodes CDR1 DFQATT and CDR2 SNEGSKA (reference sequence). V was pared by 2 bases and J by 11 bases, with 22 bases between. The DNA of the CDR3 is TGCAGTGCTAGATGGGTAGGGCCCGAAGGGCCGGTTCAGTACTTC. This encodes CSARWVGPEGPVQYF.